These T cell receptor beta chains were read from a single sample in a study of blood T cell repertoires in COVID-19. Sequencing used immunoSEQ multiplex PCR; TCRdb keeps in-frame clones, though not all of them. The table shows approximately 250,000 clones, with approximately 88% occurring only once. Specimen: PBMCs or T cells enriched from blood (not recorded which). The receptors were gathered from a middle-aged woman who had been exposed to COVID-19. Each CDR3 is given with its conserved first and last residue. A D gene is named only where the DNA matches it firmly.

j_call v_call d_call cdr3_aa cdr3_nt
TRBJ1-1 TRBV12-3/TRBV12-4 - CASSSFGGGEAFF TGTGCCAGCAGTTCTTTCGGCGGTGGTGAAGCTTTCTTT
TRBJ1-3 TRBV28 - CASKAGPGNTIYF TGTGCCAGCAAAGCAGGGCCCGGAAACACCATATATTTT
TRBJ2-1 TRBV19 TRBD2 CASRMVYAGGSNEQFF TGTGCCAGTAGAATGGTGTATGCGGGGGGTAGTAATGAGCAGTTCTTC